This TCR beta chain was captured by sequencing in a study of neoadjuvant anti-PD-1 for oral cavity cancer. Only in-frame clones appear in the TCRdb table, and some are missing; sequencing was by immunoSEQ multiplex PCR. Among over 65,000 clones, about 88% were seen once, and the ten largest hold around 3.7%. The sample's time point: after neoadjuvant nivolumab, at surgical resection. Germline assignment: CDR1 MNHNS and CDR2 SASEGT. The germline V and J ends were trimmed by 6 bases and 4 bases, with 12 bases remaining between them. CDR3 length: 13 residues. The sample was PBMCs, taken after nivolumab (anti-PD-1) treatment. This clonotype originated in a person between 40 and 85 years old with oral cavity squamous cell carcinoma. This sequence joins TRBV6-1 and TRBJ1-1; D uncertain. The CDR3 sequence: CASRVSGVTEAFF. DNA for the CDR3: TGTGCCAGCAGGGTTTCTGGAGTCACTGAAGCTTTCTTT.